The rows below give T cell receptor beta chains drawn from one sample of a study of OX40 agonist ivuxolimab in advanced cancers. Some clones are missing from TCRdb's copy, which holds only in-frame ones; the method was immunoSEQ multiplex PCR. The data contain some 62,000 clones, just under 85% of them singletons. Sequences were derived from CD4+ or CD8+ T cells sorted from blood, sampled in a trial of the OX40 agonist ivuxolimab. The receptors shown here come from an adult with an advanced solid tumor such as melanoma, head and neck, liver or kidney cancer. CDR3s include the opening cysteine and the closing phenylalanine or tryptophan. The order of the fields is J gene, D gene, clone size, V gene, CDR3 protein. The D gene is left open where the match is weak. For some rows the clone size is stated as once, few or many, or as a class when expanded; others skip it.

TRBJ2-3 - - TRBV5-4 CASSLGLAPDTQYF
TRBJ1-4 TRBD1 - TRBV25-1 CASSQSPGTGNEKLFF
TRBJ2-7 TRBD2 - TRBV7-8 CASSLSGRANEQYF
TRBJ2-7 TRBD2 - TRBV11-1 CASSSLLGGGPSYEQYF
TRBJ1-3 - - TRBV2 CASSQNDPLVGNTIYF
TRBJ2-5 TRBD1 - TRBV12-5 CASGLGTGPQETQYF
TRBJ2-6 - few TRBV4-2 CASSQDYTGANVLTF
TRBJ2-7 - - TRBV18 CASSEIKNEQYF
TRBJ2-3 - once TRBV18 CASSPDSLSTDTQYF
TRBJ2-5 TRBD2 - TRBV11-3 CASSPILGGRRETQYF
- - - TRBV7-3 CASSLDGTGEQYF
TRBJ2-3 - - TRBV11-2 CASSLEPARDTQYF
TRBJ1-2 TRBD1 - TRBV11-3 CASSQTGQGAAGYTF
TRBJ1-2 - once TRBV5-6 CASSSDGYGYTF
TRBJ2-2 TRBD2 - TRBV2 CASSAGTSIGGELFF
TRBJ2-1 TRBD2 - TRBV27 CASSLSSSGYNEQFF
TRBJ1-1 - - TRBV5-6 CASRGLGLNTEAFF
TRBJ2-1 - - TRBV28 CAVRDLSSYNEQFF
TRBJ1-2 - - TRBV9 CASSERDYSLGPYGYTF
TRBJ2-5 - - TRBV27 CASSPDLMEETQYF
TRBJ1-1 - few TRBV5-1 CASSSNMNTEAFF
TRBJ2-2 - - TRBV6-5 CASSSESTGELFF
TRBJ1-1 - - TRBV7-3 CASSLNAGDTEAFF
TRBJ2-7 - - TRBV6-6 CATTTAYEQYF
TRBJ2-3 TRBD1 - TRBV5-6 CASSPRPTGLGTDTQYF
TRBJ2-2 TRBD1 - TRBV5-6 CASSLQGAEITGELFF
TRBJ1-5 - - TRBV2 CATMAGERQPQHF
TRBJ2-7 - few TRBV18 CASSPRKPGLSYEQYF
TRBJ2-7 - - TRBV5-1 CASSPGYGTNEQYF
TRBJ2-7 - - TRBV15 CATSPSGARSYEQYF
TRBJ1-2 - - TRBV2 CASSEKWHFMNGYTF
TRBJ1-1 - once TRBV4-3 CASTHMVSDTEAFF
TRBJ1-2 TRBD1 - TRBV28 CASSRFGAVGTGRTYGYTF
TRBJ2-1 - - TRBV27 CASSLQLAGLYGEQFF
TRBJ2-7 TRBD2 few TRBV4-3 CASSQDVAGVYEQYF
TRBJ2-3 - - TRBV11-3 CASSLGADTDTQYF